This is a list of T cell receptor beta chains from one sample in a study of shared clonotypes between healthy human individuals. Repertoires were generated with immunoSEQ multiplex PCR, while TCRdb's copy carries only in-frame clones and drops some. The sample yields about 700,000 clones, 92% seen once. What was sequenced was naive CD8+ T cells sorted from blood. The receptors originated from a man aged 25-45 years in good health. CDR3s include the opening cysteine and the closing phenylalanine or tryptophan. A D gene is named only where the DNA matches it firmly. Clone size, where shown, is once, few, many, or a class for clones that have expanded.

clone_size j_call d_call v_call cdr3_aa cdr3_nt
once TRBJ2-1 TRBD2 TRBV14 CASSQGFSWAYERGPPFF TGTGCCAGCAGCCAAGGTTTTTCGTGGGCGTACGAGCGGGGTCCCCCGTTCTTC
- TRBJ2-1 TRBD2 TRBV6-5 CASSYSKAGSNEQFF TGTGCCAGCAGTTACTCGAAAGCGGGATCCAATGAGCAGTTCTTC
- TRBJ2-3 - TRBV7-9 CASSPRLLKGGADTQYF TGTGCCAGCAGCCCCAGGTTATTAAAGGGAGGAGCAGATACGCAGTATTTT
- TRBJ2-1 - TRBV4-3 CASSQERATYNEQFF TGCGCCAGCAGCCAAGAGCGGGCTACCTACAATGAGCAGTTCTTC
- TRBJ2-1 - TRBV9 CASSPWEGTVLGDEQFF TGTGCCAGCAGCCCTTGGGAGGGGACAGTCCTGGGGGATGAGCAGTTCTTC
once TRBJ2-7 - TRBV2 CASSAYEQYF TGTGCCAGCAGTGCCTACGAGCAGTACTTC
- TRBJ2-1 - TRBV11-2 CASSPSTSWNEQFF TGTGCCAGCAGCCCATCGACGTCTTGGAATGAGCAGTTCTTC
- TRBJ2-1 TRBD1 TRBV10-1 CASSGDSVPSSEQFF TGCGCCAGCAGCGGGGACAGTGTTCCTTCCTCCGAGCAGTTCTTC
- TRBJ2-7 - TRBV6-1 CASSGGADYF TGTGCCAGCAGTGGGGGGGCGGATTACTTC
- TRBJ2-7 - TRBV29-1 CSVELRGGSYEQYF TGCAGCGTTGAATTGAGAGGAGGCTCCTACGAGCAGTACTTC
once TRBJ2-7 - TRBV11-3 CASSSTENYEQYF TGTGCCAGCAGCTCCACAGAGAACTACGAGCAGTACTTC
- TRBJ2-1 - TRBV29-1 CSVEGGQPYNEQFF TGCAGCGTTGAAGGAGGGCAACCCTACAATGAGCAGTTCTTC
once TRBJ2-3 - TRBV5-4 CASRSPGSTDTQYF TGTGCCAGCAGAAGCCCAGGTTCGACAGATACGCAGTATTTT
once TRBJ2-7 - TRBV4-2 CASSQDALLGVVEQYF TGTGCCAGCAGCCAAGATGCTCTATTGGGAGTAGTAGAGCAGTACTTC
once TRBJ2-2 - TRBV4-3 CASSQEDAGQPNTGELFF TGCGCCAGCAGCCAAGAAGACGCGGGACAACCGAACACCGGGGAGCTGTTTTTT
- TRBJ2-5 TRBD1 TRBV9 CASSAGQVDTQQETQYF TGTGCCAGCAGCGCCGGACAGGTTGACACCCAACAAGAGACCCAGTACTTC
- TRBJ2-5 TRBD1 TRBV6-1 CASQDRGRGTQYF TGTGCCAGCCAGGACAGGGGGCGAGGGACCCAGTACTTC
once TRBJ2-1 - TRBV18 CASSPRGNDFRANEQFF TGTGCCAGCTCACCTCGCGGGAACGATTTTCGGGCCAATGAGCAGTTCTTC
once TRBJ1-1 TRBD1 TRBV27 CASSYGGQVGTEAFF TGTGCCAGCAGTTATGGCGGACAGGTAGGCACTGAAGCTTTCTTT
once TRBJ2-2 TRBD2 TRBV4-1 CASSQYGTSGNANTGELFF TGCGCCAGCAGCCAGTACGGGACTAGCGGAAACGCGAACACCGGGGAGCTGTTTTTT
- TRBJ2-7 TRBD2 TRBV6-5 CASSSGRALGEQYF TGTGCCAGCAGTAGCGGGAGGGCCCTGGGCGAGCAGTACTTC
- TRBJ2-7 - TRBV27 CASSLRGGSTYEQYF TGTGCCAGCAGTTTACGGGGAGGCAGCACCTACGAGCAGTACTTC
- TRBJ2-1 TRBD1 TRBV6-6 CASSYSGGSGNEQFF TGTGCCAGCAGTTACTCAGGGGGCTCTGGCAATGAGCAGTTCTTC
once TRBJ2-1 - TRBV9 CASSPRPEFF TGTGCCAGCAGCCCCCGGCCGGAGTTCTTC
- TRBJ1-1 - TRBV28 CASTKLGRLNTEAFF TGTGCCAGCACTAAGTTGGGCAGACTGAACACTGAAGCTTTCTTT
- TRBJ2-7 - TRBV2 CASTLGLNSYEQYF TGTGCCAGCACCCTGGGACTGAACTCCTACGAGCAGTACTTC
- TRBJ2-3 - TRBV5-6 CASSSPGSTDTQYF TGTGCCAGCAGCTCCCCAGGGAGCACAGATACGCAGTATTTT
- TRBJ1-2 - TRBV28 CASFPRGRIYGYTF TGTGCCAGCTTTCCCCGGGGGCGAATCTATGGCTACACCTTC
- TRBJ2-3 - TRBV7-3 CASSLTGPPSTDTQYF TGTGCCAGCAGCTTAACTGGGCCCCCTAGCACAGATACGCAGTATTTT
- TRBJ1-1 TRBD1 TRBV28 CASSFRDRSYLGAEAFF TGTGCCAGCAGTTTCCGGGACAGGTCCTACTTAGGGGCTGAAGCTTTCTTT
- TRBJ2-2 - TRBV11-2 CASSFLDGINTGELFF TGTGCCAGCAGCTTCTTGGACGGGATCAACACCGGGGAGCTGTTTTTT
- TRBJ1-6 - TRBV28 CASSLEAHGGSPLHF TGTGCCAGCAGTTTAGAGGCCCATGGAGGTTCACCCCTCCACTTT
- TRBJ2-7 - TRBV6-5 CASSQYRAYEQYF TGTGCCAGCAGCCAATACAGGGCCTACGAGCAGTACTTC
- TRBJ2-1 - TRBV2 CASSEALHNEQFF TGTGCCAGCAGTGAAGCGCTTCACAATGAGCAGTTCTTC
- TRBJ2-1 - TRBV5-1 CASSFIADSLYNEQFF TGCGCCAGCAGCTTTATAGCGGACAGCCTTTACAATGAGCAGTTCTTC
- TRBJ2-1 - TRBV4-1 CASSQDYINEQFF TGCGCCAGCAGCCAAGATTATATCAATGAGCAGTTCTTC
- TRBJ1-1 - TRBV7-8 CASSPGFTEAFF TGTGCCAGCAGCCCGGGGTTTACTGAAGCTTTCTTT
- TRBJ2-3 - TRBV7-6 CASSDGTKEVLAQYF TGTGCCAGCAGCGACGGGACAAAGGAAGTGTTGGCGCAGTATTTT
- TRBJ2-1 TRBD2 TRBV28 CASSFRSGRADEQFF TGTGCCAGCAGTTTCCGTAGCGGGAGGGCCGATGAGCAGTTCTTC
- TRBJ2-7 TRBD1 TRBV14 CASSYGTGPAYEQYF TGTGCCAGCAGCTACGGGACAGGTCCGGCCTACGAGCAGTACTTC
once TRBJ1-2 TRBD1 TRBV4-3 CASSQETGTGGVNYGYTF TGCGCCAGCAGCCAAGAGACCGGTACAGGGGGCGTTAACTATGGCTACACCTTC
- TRBJ2-1 - TRBV27 CASSPPWAAYNEQFF TGTGCCAGCAGTCCCCCCTGGGCGGCCTACAATGAGCAGTTCTTC
- TRBJ2-7 - TRBV25-1 CASILGYEQYF -
- TRBJ2-7 TRBD2 TRBV2 CARNDGGRPHEQYF TGTGCCCGCAACGATGGCGGGAGGCCCCACGAGCAGTACTTC
- TRBJ2-3 - TRBV28 CASSLRQHTDTQYF TGTGCCAGCAGTTTACGCCAGCACACAGATACGCAGTATTTT
- TRBJ2-1 - TRBV9 CASSAGQYNEQFF TGTGCCAGCAGCGCTGGACAATACAATGAGCAGTTCTTC
- TRBJ2-2 - TRBV5-3 CARSTRATQEGCTGELFF TGTGCCAGAAGCACCCGGGCGACGCAGGAGGGGTGCACCGGGGAGCTGTTTTTT
- TRBJ2-1 TRBD2 TRBV9 CASSVGGSTNEQFF TGTGCCAGCAGCGTTGGCGGGAGTACCAATGAGCAGTTCTTC
- TRBJ1-1 - TRBV5-6 CASSQWWNFNTEAFF TGTGCCAGCAGCCAATGGTGGAACTTCAACACTGAAGCTTTCTTT
- TRBJ2-7 TRBD1 TRBV2 CASSEVPGQYYEQYF TGTGCCAGCAGTGAAGTTCCGGGACAGTACTACGAGCAGTACTTC
- TRBJ2-5 - TRBV14 CASSQSRGQETQYF TGTGCCAGCAGCCAAAGCCGGGGGCAAGAGACCCAGTACTTC
- TRBJ1-3 - TRBV10-3 CATYSGNTIYF TGTGCCACCTACTCTGGAAACACCATATATTTT
- TRBJ1-1 TRBD1 TRBV19 CASNRGPMNTEAFF TGTGCCAGTAACAGGGGGCCTATGAACACTGAAGCTTTCTTT
- TRBJ2-7 TRBD2 TRBV6-1 CASRGTSGHYEQYF TGTGCCAGCAGAGGGACTAGCGGCCACTACGAGCAGTACTTC
once TRBJ2-5 - TRBV5-1 CASSPDPQETQYF TGCGCCAGCAGCCCAGATCCACAAGAGACCCAGTACTTC
few TRBJ2-3 - TRBV9 CASSVGSGYTDTQYF TGTGCCAGCAGCGTAGGTAGCGGATACACAGATACGCAGTATTTT
- TRBJ2-1 - TRBV7-8 CASSPRTTSMVYNEQFF TGTGCCAGCAGCCCGCGGACAACCTCAATGGTCTACAATGAGCAGTTCTTC
few TRBJ2-7 - TRBV13 CASSFGNSYEQYF TGTGCCAGCAGCTTCGGAAACTCCTACGAGCAGTACTTC
- TRBJ2-2 - TRBV5-5 CASSLAVFTGELFF TGTGCCAGCAGCTTGGCCGTATTCACCGGGGAGCTGTTTTTT